This T cell receptor beta chain was recovered during a study of lymphopenia after photon versus proton radiotherapy. General observations from the study: After the lymphocyte nadir, photon-treated repertoires showed oligoclonal expansion, especially of CD8+ Temra cells. Relative stability marked proton patients; photon patients lost diversity and naive cells.

V was trimmed by 2 bases and J by 0 bases, leaving 14 bases between them. The CDR3 totals 15 residues. Germline CDR1 GTSNPN, CDR2 SVGIG (reference sequence). This clone has a single count. Its antigen remains unidentified. Profiling relied on immunoSEQ multiplex PCR, and the TCRdb table lists in-frame clones only, not all of them. The sample lists tens of thousands of clones; around 86% were seen once. This clonotype was obtained from a man at least 80 years old with esophageal cancer. V and J are TRBV30 and TRBJ2-7; no reliable D call. The input for sequencing was peripheral blood, taken from a patient treated with proton-based radiotherapy. The chain's CDR3 is CAWSLGPLNSYEQYF. DNA for the CDR3: TGTGCCTGGAGTCTCGGTCCCCTCAACTCCTACGAGCAGTACTTC.